Listed here are 2 T cell receptor beta chains from one sample, sequenced in a study of T cell responses to AZD1222 COVID-19 vaccine. Profiled with immunoSEQ multiplex PCR; TCRdb holds only in-frame clones, not every one. The table lists over 100,000 clones, roughly 94% of them singletons. The sample was peripheral blood, taken on day 0 of AZD1222 vaccination. The receptors were gathered from an adult in good health.

This chain links TRBV7-2 with TRBJ2-5; TRBD2 aligns across 11 bases. V gave up 5 bases and J gave up 3 bases; unmatched junction bases: 5. This CDR3 region has 15 residues. Per the germline V gene, CDR1 is SGHTA and CDR2 is FQGNSA. CDR3 DNA: TGTGCCAGCAGCAAGACTAGCGGGAACAAAGAGACCCAGTACTTC. It translates to CASSKTSGNKETQYF.

V usage is TRBV6-5 and J usage is TRBJ2-7; TRBD2 might be the D (5 bases). CDR3 length: 15 residues. V gave up 8 bases and J gave up 0 bases, with 17 bases separating them. Germline-derived CDR1 and CDR2 are MNHEY and SVGAGI. CDR3 in amino acids: CASFLSATSSYEQYF. In DNA form, the CDR3 reads TGTGCCAGCTTTCTCTCAGCTACTAGCTCCTACGAGCAGTACTTC.